A selection of T cell receptor beta chains follows, all from one sample in a study of neurological immune-mediated disorders. Each CDR3 protein is one row after TCRdb ran MiXCR on the 5' RACE reads. Among roughly 28,000 distinct CDR3 sequences, around 10% were seen once, and the ten largest hold 6% to 8.5%. The source material was PBMCs. These receptors were taken from a man in his sixties in good health. Both conserved end residues are part of each CDR3. Each record gives: clone size, V gene, J gene, D gene, CDR3 DNA, CDR3 protein. The D gene is left open where the match is weak. The size field is filled for only some rows; it gives once, few, many or a size class.

size: many; V: TRBV5-1; J: TRBJ2-2; D: TRBD1; DNA: TGCGCCAGCAGCCGAGGGACAGGGGATACCGGGGAGCTGTTTTTT; CDR3: CASSRGTGDTGELFF
size: NA; V: TRBV7-6; J: TRBJ1-1; D: NA; DNA: TGTGCCAGCAGCCAGGGGAGATCTGAAGCTTTCTTT; CDR3: CASSQGRSEAFF
size: many; V: TRBV11-1; J: TRBJ2-7; D: NA; DNA: TGTGCCAGCAGCTTAGACCGGAGCTCCTACGAGCAGTACTTC; CDR3: CASSLDRSSYEQYF
size: once; V: TRBV20-1; J: TRBJ2-3; D: TRBD2; DNA: TGCAGTTCAGCGGGGAGCCGCACAGATACGCAGTATTTT; CDR3: CSSAGSRTDTQYF
size: NA; V: TRBV6-6; J: TRBJ2-2; D: TRBD2; DNA: TGTGCCACCAGAACGGGGGGAGGTGTGAACACAGGGGAGCTGTTTTTT; CDR3: CATRTGGGVNTGELFF
size: many; V: TRBV5-1; J: TRBJ1-5; D: NA; DNA: TGCGCCAGCAGCTTGGCCCCCAATCAGCCCCAGCATTTT; CDR3: CASSLAPNQPQHF
size: many; V: TRBV2; J: TRBJ2-7; D: TRBD1; DNA: TGTGCCAGCAGGGGACAGTTCTACGAGCAGTACTTC; CDR3: CASRGQFYEQYF
size: many; V: TRBV12-3/TRBV12-4; J: TRBJ1-2; D: NA; DNA: TGTGCCAGTGACTCCCGGGACACCTCTAACTATGGCTACACCTTC; CDR3: CASDSRDTSNYGYTF
size: many; V: TRBV6-6; J: TRBJ1-3; D: TRBD1; DNA: TGTGCCAGCAGTTTCGAGGGGGCACGGCTAAACACCATATATTTT; CDR3: CASSFEGARLNTIYF
size: many; V: TRBV20-1; J: TRBJ2-3; D: NA; DNA: TGCAGTGCTAGAGCGGGGACAGATACGCAGTATTTT; CDR3: CSARAGTDTQYF
size: many; V: TRBV2; J: TRBJ2-2; D: TRBD2; DNA: TGTGCCAGCAATAGCGGGCCCGGGGAGCTGTTTTTT; CDR3: CASNSGPGELFF
size: many; V: TRBV20-1; J: TRBJ1-4; D: TRBD1; DNA: TGCAGTGCTAGAAAACAGGGGGCGTATGAAAAACTGTTTTTT; CDR3: CSARKQGAYEKLFF
size: many; V: TRBV7-8; J: TRBJ2-5; D: NA; DNA: TGTGCCAGCAGCCGACCTGTGCGGGGCTATGAGACCCAGTACTTC; CDR3: CASSRPVRGYETQYF
size: NA; V: TRBV20-1; J: TRBJ2-1; D: NA; DNA: TGCAGTGCTTACCCTGAGGGGGGGGTATTGAATGAGCAGTTCTTC; CDR3: CSAYPEGGVLNEQFF
size: many; V: TRBV7-9; J: TRBJ2-5; D: NA; DNA: TGTGCCAGCAGCTTACACGACCAAGAGACCCAGTACTTC; CDR3: CASSLHDQETQYF
size: many; V: TRBV27; J: TRBJ2-2; D: TRBD1; DNA: TGTGCCAGCAGCCAGCCGGGACAGGGGGGTCGCGGGGAGCTGTTTTTT; CDR3: CASSQPGQGGRGELFF
size: many; V: TRBV5-1; J: TRBJ1-2; D: NA; DNA: TGCGCCAGCAGCTTGTACACCGGGACGGCCACATATGGCTACACCTTC; CDR3: CASSLYTGTATYGYTF
size: many; V: TRBV5-1; J: TRBJ2-3; D: NA; DNA: TGCGCCAGTCGTCCTGGGACCTCTAGCACAGATACGCAGTATTTT; CDR3: CASRPGTSSTDTQYF
size: many; V: TRBV5-1; J: TRBJ2-1; D: NA; DNA: TGCGCCAGCAGCTTGGTAGAGGGTGAGCAGTTCTTC; CDR3: CASSLVEGEQFF
size: many; V: TRBV12-3/TRBV12-4; J: TRBJ1-6; D: NA; DNA: TGTGCCAGCAGTCTGCTCCATTCACCCCTCCACTTT; CDR3: CASSLLHSPLHF
size: many; V: TRBV28; J: TRBJ1-5; D: TRBD1; DNA: TGTGCCAGCAGGCCGACAGGGGGCAGCAATCAGCCCCAGCATTTT; CDR3: CASRPTGGSNQPQHF
size: few; V: TRBV10-3; J: TRBJ2-1; D: TRBD2; DNA: TGTGCCACCATACTAGCGGACTCCTACAATGAGCAGTTCTTC; CDR3: CATILADSYNEQFF
size: many; V: TRBV3-1; J: TRBJ2-1; D: TRBD2; DNA: TGTGCCAGCAGCCAGATCGGCGGGAGCTCCTACAATGAGCAGTTCTTC; CDR3: CASSQIGGSSYNEQFF